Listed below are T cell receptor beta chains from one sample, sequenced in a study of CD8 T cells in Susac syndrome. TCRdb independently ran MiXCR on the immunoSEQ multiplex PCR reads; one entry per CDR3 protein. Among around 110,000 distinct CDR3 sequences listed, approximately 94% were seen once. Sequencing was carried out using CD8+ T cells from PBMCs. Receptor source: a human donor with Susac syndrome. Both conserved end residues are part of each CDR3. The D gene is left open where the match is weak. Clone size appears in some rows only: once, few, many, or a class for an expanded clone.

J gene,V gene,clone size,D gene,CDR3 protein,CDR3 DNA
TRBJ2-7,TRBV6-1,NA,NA,CASSEGASSYEQYF,TGTGCCAGCAGTGAAGGGGCCAGTTCCTACGAGCAGTACTTC
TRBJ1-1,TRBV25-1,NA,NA,CASSNGVFDLNTEAFF,TGTGCCAGCAGTAACGGGGTTTTTGACCTGAACACTGAAGCTTTCTTT
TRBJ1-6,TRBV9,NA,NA,CASSGTGKSTYNSPLHF,TGTGCCAGCAGCGGAACAGGGAAGAGCACCTATAATTCACCCCTCCACTTT
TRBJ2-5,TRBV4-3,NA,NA,CASSQEGYQETQYF,TGCGCCAGCAGCCAAGAAGGTTACCAAGAGACCCAGTACTTC
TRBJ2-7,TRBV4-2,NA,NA,CASSHTDYEQYF,TGTGCCAGCAGCCACACAGATTACGAGCAGTACTTC
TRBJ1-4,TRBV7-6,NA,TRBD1,CASSLYVGTGGELFF,TGTGCCAGCAGCTTATACGTTGGGACAGGGGGCGAACTGTTTTTT
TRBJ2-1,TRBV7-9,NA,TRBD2,CASSSEASGGVNEQFF,TGTGCCAGCAGCTCAGAGGCTAGCGGGGGGGTCAATGAGCAGTTCTTC
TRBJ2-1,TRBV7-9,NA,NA,CASTYNEQFF,TGTGCCAGCACCTACAATGAGCAGTTCTTC
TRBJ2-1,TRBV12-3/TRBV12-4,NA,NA,CASSPRVNEQFF,TGTGCCAGCAGTCCCAGAGTCAATGAGCAGTTCTTC
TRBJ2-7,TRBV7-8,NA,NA,CASSPTPGGEQYF,TGTGCCAGCAGCCCGACGCCTGGGGGAGAGCAGTACTTC
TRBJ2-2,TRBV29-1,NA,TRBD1,CSVGQGTGELFF,TGCAGCGTTGGACAGGGTACCGGGGAGCTGTTTTTT
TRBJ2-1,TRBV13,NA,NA,CASSLVRGRYNEQFF,TGTGCCAGCAGCTTAGTTAGGGGGAGGTACAATGAGCAGTTCTTC
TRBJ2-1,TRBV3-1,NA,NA,CASSPSPGGPSNEQFF,TGTGCCAGCAGCCCGTCTCCCGGGGGGCCATCAAATGAGCAGTTCTTC
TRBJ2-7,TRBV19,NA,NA,CASGHRVGYEQYF,TGTGCCAGTGGTCACAGGGTGGGCTACGAGCAGTACTTC
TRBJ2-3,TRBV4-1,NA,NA,CASSRSAGASTDTQYF,TGCGCCAGCAGCCGCTCCGCGGGGGCTAGCACAGATACGCAGTATTTT
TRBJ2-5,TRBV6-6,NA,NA,CASSYSMLETQYF,TGTGCCAGCAGTTACTCGATGCTGGAGACCCAGTACTTC
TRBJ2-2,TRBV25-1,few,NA,CASSGGGELFF,TGTGCCAGCAGTGGGGGAGGGGAGCTGTTTTTT
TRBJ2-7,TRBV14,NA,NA,CASSQVSYEQYF,TGTGCCAGCAGCCAAGTATCCTACGAGCAGTACTTC
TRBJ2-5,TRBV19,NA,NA,CASSKRAGTETQYF,TGTGCCAGTAGCAAAAGGGCGGGTACAGAGACCCAGTACTTC
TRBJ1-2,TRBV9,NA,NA,CASSADTYGYTF,TGTGCCAGCAGCGCAGACACCTATGGCTACACCTTC
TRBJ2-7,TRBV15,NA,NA,CATSRDRAQEQYF,TGTGCCACCAGCAGAGACAGGGCGCAAGAGCAGTACTTC
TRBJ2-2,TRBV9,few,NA,CASSVDTGELFF,TGTGCCAGCAGCGTTGACACCGGGGAGCTGTTTTTT
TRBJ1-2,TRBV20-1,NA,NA,CSARDLDYGYTF,TGCAGTGCTAGAGATCTGGACTATGGCTACACCTTC
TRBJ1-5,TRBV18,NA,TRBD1,CASSSPGTGGNQPQHF,TGTGCCAGCTCATCTCCCGGGACAGGGGGCAATCAGCCCCAGCATTTT
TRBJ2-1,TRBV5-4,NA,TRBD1,CASSLLPGQGFFNEQFF,TGTGCCAGCAGCTTGCTTCCTGGACAGGGATTCTTCAATGAGCAGTTCTTC
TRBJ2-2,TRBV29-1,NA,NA,CSVRAANTGELFF,TGCAGCGTCAGGGCAGCCAACACCGGGGAGCTGTTTTTT
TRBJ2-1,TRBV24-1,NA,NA,CATSDLFWRVSSYNEQFF,TGTGCCACCAGTGATTTGTTCTGGCGGGTCAGCTCCTACAATGAGCAGTTCTTC